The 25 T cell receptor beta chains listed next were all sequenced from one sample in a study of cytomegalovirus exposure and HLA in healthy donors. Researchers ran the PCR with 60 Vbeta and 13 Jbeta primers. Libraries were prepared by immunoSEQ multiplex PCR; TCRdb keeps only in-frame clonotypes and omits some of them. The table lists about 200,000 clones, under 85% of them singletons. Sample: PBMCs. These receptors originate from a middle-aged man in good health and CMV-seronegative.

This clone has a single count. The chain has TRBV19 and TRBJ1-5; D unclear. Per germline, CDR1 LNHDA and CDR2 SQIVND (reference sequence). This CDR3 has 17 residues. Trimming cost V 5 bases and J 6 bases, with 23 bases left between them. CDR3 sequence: CASSRLEGRALGQPQHF. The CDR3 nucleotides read TGTGCCAGTAGTCGCTTAGAGGGAAGGGCCCTCGGTCAGCCCCAGCATTTT.

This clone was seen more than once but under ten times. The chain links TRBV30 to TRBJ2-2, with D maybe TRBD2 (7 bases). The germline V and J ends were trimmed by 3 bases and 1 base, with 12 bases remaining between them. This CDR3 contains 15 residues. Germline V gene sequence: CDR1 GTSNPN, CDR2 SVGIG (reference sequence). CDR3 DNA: TGTGCCTGGAGAGCGGGGACAAAGAACACCGGGGAGCTGTTTTTT. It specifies CAWRAGTKNTGELFF.

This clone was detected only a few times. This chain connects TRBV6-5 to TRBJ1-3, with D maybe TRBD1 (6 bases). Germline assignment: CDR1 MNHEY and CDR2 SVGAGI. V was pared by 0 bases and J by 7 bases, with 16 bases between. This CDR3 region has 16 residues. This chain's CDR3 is CASSYSFTGQRNTIYF. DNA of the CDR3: TGTGCCAGCAGTTACTCCTTTACAGGGCAGAGGAACACCATATATTTT.

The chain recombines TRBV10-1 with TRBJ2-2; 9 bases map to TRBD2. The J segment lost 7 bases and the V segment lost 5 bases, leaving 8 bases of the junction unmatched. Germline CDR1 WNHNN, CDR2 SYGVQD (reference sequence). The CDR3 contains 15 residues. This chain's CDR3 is CASSKGSGSVGELFF. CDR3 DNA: TGCGCCAGCAGTAAGGGTAGCGGGAGTGTCGGGGAGCTGTTTTTT.

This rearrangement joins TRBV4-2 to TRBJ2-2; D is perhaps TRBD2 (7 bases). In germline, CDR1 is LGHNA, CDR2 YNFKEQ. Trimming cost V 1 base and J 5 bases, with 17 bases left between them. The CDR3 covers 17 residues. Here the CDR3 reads CASSQGGGSGKTGELFF. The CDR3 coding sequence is TGTGCCAGCAGCCAAGGTGGGGGCAGCGGGAAGACCGGGGAGCTGTTTTTT.

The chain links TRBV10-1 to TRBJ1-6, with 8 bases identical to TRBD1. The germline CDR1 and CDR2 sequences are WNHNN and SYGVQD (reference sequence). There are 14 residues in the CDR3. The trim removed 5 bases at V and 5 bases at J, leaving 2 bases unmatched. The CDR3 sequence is CASSLTGDNSPLHF. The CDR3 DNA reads TGCGCCAGCAGTTTGACAGGGGATAATTCACCCCTCCACTTT.

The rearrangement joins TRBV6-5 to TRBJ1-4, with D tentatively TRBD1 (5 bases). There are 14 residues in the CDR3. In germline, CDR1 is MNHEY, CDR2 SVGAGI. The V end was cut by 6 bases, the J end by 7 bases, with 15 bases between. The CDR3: CASSLGVPGEKLFF. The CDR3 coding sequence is TGTGCCAGCAGCTTAGGGGTACCGGGTGAAAAACTGTTTTTT.

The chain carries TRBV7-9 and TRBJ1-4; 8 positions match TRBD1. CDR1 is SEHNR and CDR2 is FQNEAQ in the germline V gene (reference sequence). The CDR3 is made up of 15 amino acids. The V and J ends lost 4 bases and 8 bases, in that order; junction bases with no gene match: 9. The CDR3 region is CASSSRTGLNEKLFF. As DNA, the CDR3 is TGTGCCAGCAGCTCGAGGACAGGGCTTAACGAAAAACTGTTTTTT. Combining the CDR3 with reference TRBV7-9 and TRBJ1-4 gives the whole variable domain DTGVSQNPRHKITKRGQNVTFRCDPISEHNRLYWYRQTLGQGPEFLTYFQNEAQLEKSRLLSDRFSAERPKGSFSTLEIQRTEQGDSAMYLCASSSRTGLNEKLFFGSGTQLSVL.

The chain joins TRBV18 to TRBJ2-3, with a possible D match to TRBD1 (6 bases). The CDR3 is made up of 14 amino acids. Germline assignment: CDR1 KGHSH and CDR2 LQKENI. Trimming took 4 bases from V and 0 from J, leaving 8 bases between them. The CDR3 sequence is CASSRDISTDTQYF. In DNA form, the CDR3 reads TGTGCCAGCTCACGGGACATAAGCACAGATACGCAGTATTTT.

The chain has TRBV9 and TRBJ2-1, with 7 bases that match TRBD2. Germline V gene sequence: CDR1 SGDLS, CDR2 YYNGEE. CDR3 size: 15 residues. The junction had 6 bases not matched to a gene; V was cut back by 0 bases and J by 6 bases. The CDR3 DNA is TGTGCCAGCAGCGTAGGCGGGGCGGGAGTCAATGAGCAGTTCTTC. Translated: CASSVGGAGVNEQFF.

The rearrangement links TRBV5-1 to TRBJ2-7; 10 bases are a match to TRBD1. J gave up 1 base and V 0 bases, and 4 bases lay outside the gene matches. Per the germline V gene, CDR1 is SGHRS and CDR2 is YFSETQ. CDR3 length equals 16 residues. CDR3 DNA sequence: TGCGCCAGCAGCTTGGAGGGGACAGGGGCATCCTACGAGCAGTACTTC. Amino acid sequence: CASSLEGTGASYEQYF.

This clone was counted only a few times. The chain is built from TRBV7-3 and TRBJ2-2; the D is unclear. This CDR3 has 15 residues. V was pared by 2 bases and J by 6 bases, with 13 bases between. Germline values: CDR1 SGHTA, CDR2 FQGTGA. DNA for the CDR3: TGTGCCAGCAGCTTAGCCCATCAAATAGCCGGGGAGCTGTTTTTT. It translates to CASSLAHQIAGELFF.

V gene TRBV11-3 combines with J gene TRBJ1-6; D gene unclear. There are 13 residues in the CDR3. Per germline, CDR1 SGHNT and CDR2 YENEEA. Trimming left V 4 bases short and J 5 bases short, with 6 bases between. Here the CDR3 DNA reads TGTGCCAGCAGCTCTAGGAATAATTCACCCCTCCACTTT. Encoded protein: CASSSRNNSPLHF.

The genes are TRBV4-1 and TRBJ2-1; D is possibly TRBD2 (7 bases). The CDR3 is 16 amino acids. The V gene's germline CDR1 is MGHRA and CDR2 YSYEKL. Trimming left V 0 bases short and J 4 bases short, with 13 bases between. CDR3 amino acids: CASSQEGGREYNEQFF. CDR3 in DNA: TGCGCCAGCAGCCAAGAAGGGGGGAGGGAATACAATGAGCAGTTCTTC.

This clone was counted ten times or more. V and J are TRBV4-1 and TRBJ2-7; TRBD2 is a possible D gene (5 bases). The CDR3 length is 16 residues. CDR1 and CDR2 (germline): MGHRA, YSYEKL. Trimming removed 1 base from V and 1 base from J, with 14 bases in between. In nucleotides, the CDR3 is TGCGCCAGCAGCCAAGGCTACTCGGGGATTTCCTACGAGCAGTACTTC. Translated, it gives CASSQGYSGISYEQYF.

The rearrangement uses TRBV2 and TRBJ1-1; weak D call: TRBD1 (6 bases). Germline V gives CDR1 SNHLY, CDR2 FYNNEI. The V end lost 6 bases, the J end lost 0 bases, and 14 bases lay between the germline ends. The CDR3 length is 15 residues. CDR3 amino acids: CASRATGILNTEAFF. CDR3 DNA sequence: TGTGCCAGCAGGGCCACAGGGATTTTGAACACTGAAGCTTTCTTT.

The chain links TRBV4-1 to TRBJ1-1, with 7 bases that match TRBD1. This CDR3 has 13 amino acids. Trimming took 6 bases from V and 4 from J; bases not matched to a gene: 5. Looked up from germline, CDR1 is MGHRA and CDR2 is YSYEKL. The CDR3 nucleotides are TGCGCCAGCAGAAAGACAGGGAGCACTGAAGCTTTCTTT. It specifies CASRKTGSTEAFF.

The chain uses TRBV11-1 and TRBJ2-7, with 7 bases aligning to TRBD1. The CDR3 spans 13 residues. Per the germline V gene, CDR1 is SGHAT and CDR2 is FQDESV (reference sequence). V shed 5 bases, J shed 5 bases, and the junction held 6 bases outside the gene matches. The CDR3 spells CASSLQTGHEQYF. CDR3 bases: TGTGCCAGCAGCCTTCAGACAGGGCACGAGCAGTACTTC.

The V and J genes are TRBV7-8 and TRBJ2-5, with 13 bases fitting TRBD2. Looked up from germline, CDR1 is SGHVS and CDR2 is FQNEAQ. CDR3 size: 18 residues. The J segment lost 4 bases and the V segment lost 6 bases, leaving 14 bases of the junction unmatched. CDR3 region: CASSDTGTSGKRGETQYF. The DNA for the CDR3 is TGTGCCAGCAGTGATACCGGGACTAGCGGGAAGAGGGGAGAGACCCAGTACTTC. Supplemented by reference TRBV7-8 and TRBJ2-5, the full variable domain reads GAGVSQSPRYKVAKRGQDVALRCDPISGHVSLFWYQQALGQGPEFLTYFQNEAQLDKSGLPSDRFFAERPEGSVSTLKIQRTQQEDSAVYLCASSDTGTSGKRGETQYFGPGTRLLVL.

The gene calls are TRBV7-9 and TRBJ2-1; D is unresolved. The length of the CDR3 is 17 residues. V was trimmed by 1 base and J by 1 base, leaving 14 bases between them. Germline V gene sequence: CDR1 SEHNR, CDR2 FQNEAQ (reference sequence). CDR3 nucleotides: TGTGCCAGCAGCTTAGATGACACCGCCCCATCCTACAATGAGCAGTTCTTC. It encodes CASSLDDTAPSYNEQFF.

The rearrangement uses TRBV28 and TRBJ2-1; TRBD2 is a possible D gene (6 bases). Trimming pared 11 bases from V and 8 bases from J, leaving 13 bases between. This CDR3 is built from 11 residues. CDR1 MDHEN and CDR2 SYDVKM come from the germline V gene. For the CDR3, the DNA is TGTGCCGCGGGGAAGGCCGATGAGCAGTTCTTC. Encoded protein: CAAGKADEQFF.

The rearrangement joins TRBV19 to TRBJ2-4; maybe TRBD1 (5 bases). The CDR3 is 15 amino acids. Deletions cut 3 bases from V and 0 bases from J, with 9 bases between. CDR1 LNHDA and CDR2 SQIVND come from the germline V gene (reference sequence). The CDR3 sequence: CASSIDQGAKNIQYF. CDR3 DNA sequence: TGTGCCAGTAGTATTGATCAGGGAGCCAAAAACATTCAGTACTTC.

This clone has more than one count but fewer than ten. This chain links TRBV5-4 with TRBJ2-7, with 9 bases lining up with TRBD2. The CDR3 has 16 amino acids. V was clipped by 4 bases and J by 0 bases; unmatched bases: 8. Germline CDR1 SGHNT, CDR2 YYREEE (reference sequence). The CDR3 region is CASSPSGTSLSYEQYF. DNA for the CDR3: TGTGCCAGCAGCCCGAGCGGGACTAGCCTCTCCTACGAGCAGTACTTC.

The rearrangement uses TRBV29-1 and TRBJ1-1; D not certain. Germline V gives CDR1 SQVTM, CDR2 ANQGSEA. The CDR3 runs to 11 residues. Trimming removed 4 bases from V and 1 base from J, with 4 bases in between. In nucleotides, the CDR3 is TGCAGCGTTGGTCGGAACACTGAAGCTTTCTTT. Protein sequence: CSVGRNTEAFF.

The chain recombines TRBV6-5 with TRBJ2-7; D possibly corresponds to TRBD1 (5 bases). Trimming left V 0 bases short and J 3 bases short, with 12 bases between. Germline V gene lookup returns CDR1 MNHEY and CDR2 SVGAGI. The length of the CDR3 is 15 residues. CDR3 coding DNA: TGTGCCAGCAGTTACTCATGGTCAGGGAACTACGAGCAGTACTTC. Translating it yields CASSYSWSGNYEQYF.